The entry below gives a single T cell receptor (beta chain) sequence along with its context. This clone was recorded once. Its antigen is not yet known. Base qualities were left out, and no much larger clone turns up one base away. The donors were healthy, HIV-negative adults who had no recently reported acute infections or vaccinations. Only Caucasian adults living in Nashville, Tennessee, USA were represented among the donors. Magnetic negative selection was used to enrich CD4+ T cells, after which naive cells were positively selected on CD45RA and the negative fraction became the memory subset. After blood collection by leukapheresis, PBMCs were isolated using Ficoll-Histopaque density gradient centrifugation and then cryopreserved in the vapor phase of liquid nitrogen. Analytical flow cytometry was used to check the purity and quantity of every magnetically sorted T cell population. Genomic DNA was isolated from each sorted fraction and quantified by UV absorbance on a Nanodrop 2000c.

This entry is derived from a study of shared clonotypes between healthy human individuals (dated by TCRdb to the early 2020s). Background on the whole study: The cohort comprised two women and a few men aged 18 to 49 years. To estimate repertoire size and how much clonotypes are shared between individuals, the study performed deep sequencing of blood TCR repertoires from about 5 healthy adults. For each donor, CD4 naive and CD4 memory were each run on three plates, CD8 naive on two plates, and CD8 memory on one plate. To increase sequencing depth and limit assay-specific biases, different laboratories used diverse techniques to prepare libraries and sequence TCR repertoires. Leukapheresis yielded between about 0.85 and 9.5 billion PBMCs per donor. What the work shows at the level of the full study, not this receptor alone: Clonotypes shared by all four sorted-subset donors showed higher generation probabilities than non-shared clonotypes. Because the study included a small number of donors, the genetic and exposure-history diversity represented was limited. Sampling was restricted to blood, and TCR repertoires in tissues likely differ from the TCR repertoires found in blood. Pairwise subsampling led to the expectation that sequencing depth would affect the degree of clonotype sharing among donors. Incomplete sequencing was indicated by rarefaction of sorted-subset datasets, despite the large sequencing depth. Approximately 4.8% of naive CD4, 3.5% of naive CD8, 2% to 2.5% of memory CD4, and approximately 0.39% of memory CD8 clonotypes were shared across several donors. Naive subsets generally had larger estimated clonotype richness than memory subsets did.

The germline V gene (reference sequence) yields SGHNT for CDR1 and YYREEE for CDR2. V has 4 bases trimmed and J has 2 bases trimmed; junction bases matching no gene number 7. The CDR3 goes from the cysteine to the phenylalanine over 15 residues. Solely the CDR3 DNA is kept, with 45 bases framed from the first base. Using the deep immunoSEQ assay, TCR CDR3 regions were amplified from genomic DNA by multiplex PCR. Genomic DNA extracted from each cell subset was distributed evenly over all wells of several immunoSEQ 96-well plates, and each plate served as one replicate. For sorted subsets, approximately 200 ng of genomic DNA, equivalent to 25,000 to 35,000 T cell genomes, went into each replicate PCR. Purified libraries were quantified with a Qubit 3.0 fluorometer, sized on a Bioanalyzer 2100, and re-quantified with the KAPA Library Quantification kit. A separate single-read 150-cycle Illumina NextSeq 550 flow cell was used to sequence each immunoSEQ 96-well plate. The source study handled its data this way. The immunoSEQ output contained only junctional sequences without quality scores, so filtering could not match that applied to full-length reads. To assign V/J genes and CDR3, sequences were annotated using PyIR, a Python wrapper for IgBLAST v1.9, with IMGT germline references. Reads were removed for weak V/J assignments (E-value above 1e-6), missing CDR3, stop codons, out-of-frame junctions, or ambiguous translated residues. V3J clonotypes were defined by identical inferred V gene, J gene, and CDR3 amino acid sequence. Percentage overlap between repertoires was calculated by dividing the number of shared unique clonotypes by the size of the smaller repertoire. Three approaches were used to assess repertoire richness: RTK rarefaction, the Chao1 estimator, and Recon v2.1 estimates of unobserved clonotypes. Generation probabilities were computed with OLGA for all TCRbeta clonotypes obtained by the gDNA method from a few donors. TCRdb took this table from immuneACCESS and kept in-frame rearrangements with V and J called. Such tables lack part of the clones; where checked against another copy, unresolved V genes explain under half of the gap, and the rest is unexplained. Clonal size and the V and J genes are those of that table, whereas D and trimming came from the DNA. The sample profile shows 2,100,000 or so clones; around 95% of them were found once. The ten largest clonotypes hold roughly 0.13% of the sample.

Sequenced input: naive CD4+ T cells sorted from blood. The sample's cell subset or site label is to be understood as: CD45RA+ positively selected. The source of this sequence is a young man in good health. The V gene is TRBV5-4 and the J gene is TRBJ1-2, and 8 junction bases match TRBD1. The CDR3 sequence is CASSPSYRGNYGYTF. The nucleotides read TGTGCCAGCAGCCCATCCTACAGGGGGAACTATGGCTACACCTTC.